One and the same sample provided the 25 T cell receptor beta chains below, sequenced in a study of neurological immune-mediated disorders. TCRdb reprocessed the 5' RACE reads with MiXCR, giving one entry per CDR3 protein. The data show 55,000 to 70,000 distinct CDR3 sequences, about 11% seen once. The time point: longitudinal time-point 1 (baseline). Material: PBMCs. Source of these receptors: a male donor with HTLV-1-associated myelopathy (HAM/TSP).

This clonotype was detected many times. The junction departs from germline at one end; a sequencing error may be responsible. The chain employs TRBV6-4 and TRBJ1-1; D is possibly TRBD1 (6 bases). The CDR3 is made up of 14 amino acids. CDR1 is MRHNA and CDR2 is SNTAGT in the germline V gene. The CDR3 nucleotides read TGTGTCAGCAGTGACACAAACAGGGCGGCTGAAGCTTTCTTT. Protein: CVSSDTNRAAEAFF.

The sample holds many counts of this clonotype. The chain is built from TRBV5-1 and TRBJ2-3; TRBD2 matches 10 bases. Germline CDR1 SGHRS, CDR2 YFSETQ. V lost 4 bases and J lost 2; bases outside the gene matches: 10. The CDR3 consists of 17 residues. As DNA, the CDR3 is TGCGCCAGCAGCCCGGGAGCTAGCGGGGGCTTCACAGATACGCAGTATTTT. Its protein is CASSPGASGGFTDTQYF.

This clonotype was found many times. For the CDR3, the DNA is TGTGCCAGCAGCTTAAACCCAGGATACTACAATGAGCAGTTCTTC. Translation gives CASSLNPGYYNEQFF. The V call is TRBV7-2, the J call TRBJ2-1; no definite D call. This CDR3 contains 15 residues. The V and J ends lost 2 bases and 3 bases respectively, with 11 bases between them. From germline, CDR1 is SGHTA and CDR2 FQGNSA.

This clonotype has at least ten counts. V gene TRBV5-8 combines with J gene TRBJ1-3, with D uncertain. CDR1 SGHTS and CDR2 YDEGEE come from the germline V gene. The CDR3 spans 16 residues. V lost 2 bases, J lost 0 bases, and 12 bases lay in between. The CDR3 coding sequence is TGTGCCAGCAGCTTCTACCTGGTGGCCTCTGGAAACACCATATATTTT. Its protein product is CASSFYLVASGNTIYF.

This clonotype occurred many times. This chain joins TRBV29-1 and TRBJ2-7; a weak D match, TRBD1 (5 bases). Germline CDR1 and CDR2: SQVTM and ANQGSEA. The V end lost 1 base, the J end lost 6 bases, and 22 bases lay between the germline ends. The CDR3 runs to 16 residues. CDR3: CSVEGRGMGRDVEQYF. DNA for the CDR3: TGCAGCGTTGAAGGGAGAGGTATGGGGCGCGATGTCGAGCAGTACTTC.

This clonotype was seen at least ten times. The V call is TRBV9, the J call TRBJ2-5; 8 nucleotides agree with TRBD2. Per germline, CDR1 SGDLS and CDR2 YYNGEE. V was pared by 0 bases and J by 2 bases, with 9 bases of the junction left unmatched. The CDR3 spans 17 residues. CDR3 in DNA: TGTGCCAGCAGCGTAGGAGGCTCTGGCGGGGGGCAAGAGACCCAGTACTTC. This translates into CASSVGGSGGGQETQYF.

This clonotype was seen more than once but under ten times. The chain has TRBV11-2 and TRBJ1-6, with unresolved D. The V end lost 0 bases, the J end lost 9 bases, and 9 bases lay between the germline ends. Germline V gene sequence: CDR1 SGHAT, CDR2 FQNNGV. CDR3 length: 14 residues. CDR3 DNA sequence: TGTGCCAGCAGCTTAGATCTCGGGGTTTCACCCCTCCACTTT. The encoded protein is CASSLDLGVSPLHF.

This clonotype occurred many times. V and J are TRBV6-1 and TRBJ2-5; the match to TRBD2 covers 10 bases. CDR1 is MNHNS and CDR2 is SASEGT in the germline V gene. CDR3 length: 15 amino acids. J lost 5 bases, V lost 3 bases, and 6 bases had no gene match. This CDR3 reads CASSDQRGGGETQYF. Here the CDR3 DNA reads TGTGCCAGCAGTGACCAGCGGGGGGGCGGTGAGACCCAGTACTTC.

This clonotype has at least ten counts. In DNA form, the CDR3 reads TGTGCCATCAGTGAGGGACAGGCCTACTCTGGAAACACCATATATTTT. It encodes CAISEGQAYSGNTIYF. This chain connects TRBV10-3 to TRBJ1-3; 7 bases align to TRBD1. The V and J ends lost 2 bases and 0 bases, in that order; junction bases with no gene match: 4. The CDR3 is 16 amino acids. The germline V gene encodes CDR1 ENHRY and CDR2 SYGVKD.

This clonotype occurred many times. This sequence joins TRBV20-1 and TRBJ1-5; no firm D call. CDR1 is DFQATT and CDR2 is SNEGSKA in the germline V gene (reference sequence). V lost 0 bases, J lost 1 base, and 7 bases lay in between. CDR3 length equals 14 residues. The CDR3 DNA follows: TGCAGTGCTAGAGATCGGGTCAGCAATCAGCCCCAGCATTTT. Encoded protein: CSARDRVSNQPQHF.

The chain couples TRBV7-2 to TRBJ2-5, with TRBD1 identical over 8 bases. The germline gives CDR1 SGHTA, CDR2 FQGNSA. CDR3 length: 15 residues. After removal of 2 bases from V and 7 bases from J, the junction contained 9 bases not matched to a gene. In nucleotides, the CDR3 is TGTGCCAGCAGCTTAATCAGGGGGCTGGGAGGGACCCAGTACTTC. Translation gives CASSLIRGLGGTQYF.

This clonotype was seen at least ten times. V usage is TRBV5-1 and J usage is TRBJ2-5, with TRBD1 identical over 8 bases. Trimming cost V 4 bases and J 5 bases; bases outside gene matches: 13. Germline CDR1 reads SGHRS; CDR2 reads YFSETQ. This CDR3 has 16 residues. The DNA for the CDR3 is TGCGCCAGCAGCCAAGATTTCAGGGGGCGCTGGGAGACCCAGTACTTC. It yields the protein CASSQDFRGRWETQYF. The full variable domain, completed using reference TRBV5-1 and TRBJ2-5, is KAGVTQTPRYLIKTRGQQVTLSCSPISGHRSVSWYQQTPGQGLQFLFEYFSETQRNKGNFPGRFSGRQFSNSRSEMNVSTLELGDSALYLCASSQDFRGRWETQYFGPGTRLLVL.

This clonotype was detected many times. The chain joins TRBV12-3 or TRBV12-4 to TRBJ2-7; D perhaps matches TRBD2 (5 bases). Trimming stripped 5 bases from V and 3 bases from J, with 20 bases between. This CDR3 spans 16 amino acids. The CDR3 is CASSPGRKLTSYEQYF. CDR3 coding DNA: TGTGCCAGCAGTCCTGGGAGAAAGCTCACGAGCTACGAGCAGTACTTC.

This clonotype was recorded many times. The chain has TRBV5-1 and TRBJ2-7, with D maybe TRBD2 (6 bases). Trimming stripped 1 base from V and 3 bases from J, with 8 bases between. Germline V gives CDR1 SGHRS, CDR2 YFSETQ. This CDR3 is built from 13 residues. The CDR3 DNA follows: TGCGCCAGCAGCTTGTCGGGAGTCTACGAGCAGTACTTC. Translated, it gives CASSLSGVYEQYF.

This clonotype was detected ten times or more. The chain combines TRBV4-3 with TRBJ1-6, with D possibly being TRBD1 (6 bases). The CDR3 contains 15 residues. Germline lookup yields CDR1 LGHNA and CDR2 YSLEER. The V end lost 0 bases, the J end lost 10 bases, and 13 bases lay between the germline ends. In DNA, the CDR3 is TGCGCCAGCAGCCAAGAAGACCGGGGGCGGTCACCCCTCCACTTT. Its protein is CASSQEDRGRSPLHF.

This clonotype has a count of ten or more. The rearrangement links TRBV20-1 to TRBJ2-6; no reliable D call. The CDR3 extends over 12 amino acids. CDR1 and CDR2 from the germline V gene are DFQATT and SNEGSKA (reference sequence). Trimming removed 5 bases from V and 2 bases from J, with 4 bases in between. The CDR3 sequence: CSASTGANVLTF. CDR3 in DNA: TGCAGTGCTTCCACTGGGGCCAACGTCCTGACTTTC.

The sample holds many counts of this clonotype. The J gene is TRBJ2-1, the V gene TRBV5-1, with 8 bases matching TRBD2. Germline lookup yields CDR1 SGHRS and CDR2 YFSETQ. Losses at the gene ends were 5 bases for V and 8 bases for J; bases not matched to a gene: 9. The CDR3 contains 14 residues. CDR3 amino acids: CASRSRTAGDEQFF. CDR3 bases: TGCGCCAGCAGATCCCGGACAGCGGGGGATGAGCAGTTCTTC.

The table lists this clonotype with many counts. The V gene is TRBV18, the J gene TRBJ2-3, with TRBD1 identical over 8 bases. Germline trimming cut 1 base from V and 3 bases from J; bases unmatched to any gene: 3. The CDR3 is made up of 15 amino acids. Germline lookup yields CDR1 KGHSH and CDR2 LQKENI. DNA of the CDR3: TGTGCCAGCTCACCACGACAGGGGAGGACAGATACGCAGTATTTT. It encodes CASSPRQGRTDTQYF.

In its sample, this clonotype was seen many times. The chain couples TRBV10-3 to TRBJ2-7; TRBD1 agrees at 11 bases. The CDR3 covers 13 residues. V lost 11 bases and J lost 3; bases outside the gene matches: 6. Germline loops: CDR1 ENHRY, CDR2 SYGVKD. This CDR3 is CAVAGTGGYEQYF. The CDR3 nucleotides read TGTGCCGTAGCCGGGACAGGGGGCTACGAGCAGTACTTC.

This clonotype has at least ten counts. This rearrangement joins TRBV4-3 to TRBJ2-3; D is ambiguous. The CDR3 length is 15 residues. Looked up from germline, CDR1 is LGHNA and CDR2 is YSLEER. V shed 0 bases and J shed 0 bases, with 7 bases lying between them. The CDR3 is CASSQEPWSTDTQYF. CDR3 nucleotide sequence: TGCGCCAGCAGCCAAGAACCCTGGAGCACAGATACGCAGTATTTT.

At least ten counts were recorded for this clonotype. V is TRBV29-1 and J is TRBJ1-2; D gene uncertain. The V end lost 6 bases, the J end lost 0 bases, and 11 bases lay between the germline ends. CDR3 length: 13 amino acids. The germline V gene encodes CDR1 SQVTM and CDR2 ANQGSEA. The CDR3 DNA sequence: TGCAGCGTCGGCAGGAGTACTAACTATGGCTACACCTTC. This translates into CSVGRSTNYGYTF.

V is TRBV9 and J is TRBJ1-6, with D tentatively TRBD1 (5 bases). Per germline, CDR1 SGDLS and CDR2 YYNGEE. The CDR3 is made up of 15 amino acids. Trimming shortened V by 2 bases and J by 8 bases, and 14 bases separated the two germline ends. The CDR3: CASSVDGAGHSPLHF. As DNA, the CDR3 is TGTGCCAGCAGCGTGGATGGGGCAGGTCATTCACCCCTCCACTTT. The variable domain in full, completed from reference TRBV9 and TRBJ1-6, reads DSGVTQTPKHLITATGQRVTLRCSPRSGDLSVYWYQQSLDQGLQFLIQYYNGEERAKGNILERFSAQQFPDLHSELNLSSLELGDSALYFCASSVDGAGHSPLHFGNGTRLTVT.

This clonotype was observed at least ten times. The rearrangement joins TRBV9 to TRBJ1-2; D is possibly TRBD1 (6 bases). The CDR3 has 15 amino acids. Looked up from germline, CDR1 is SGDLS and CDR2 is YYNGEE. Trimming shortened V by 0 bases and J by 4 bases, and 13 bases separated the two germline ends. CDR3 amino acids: CASSVDWGASYGYTF. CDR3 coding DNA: TGTGCCAGCAGCGTAGATTGGGGGGCTAGCTATGGCTACACCTTC. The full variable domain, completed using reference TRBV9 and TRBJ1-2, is DSGVTQTPKHLITATGQRVTLRCSPRSGDLSVYWYQQSLDQGLQFLIQYYNGEERAKGNILERFSAQQFPDLHSELNLSSLELGDSALYFCASSVDWGASYGYTFGSGTRLTVV.

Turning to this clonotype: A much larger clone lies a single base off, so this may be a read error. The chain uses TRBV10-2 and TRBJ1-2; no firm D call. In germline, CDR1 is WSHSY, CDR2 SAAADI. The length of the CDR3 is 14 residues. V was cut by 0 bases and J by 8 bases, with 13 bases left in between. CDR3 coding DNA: TGCGCCAGCAGTGAGTCAGGGATCGGTGTAGGCTACACCTTC. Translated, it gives CASSESGIGVGYTF.

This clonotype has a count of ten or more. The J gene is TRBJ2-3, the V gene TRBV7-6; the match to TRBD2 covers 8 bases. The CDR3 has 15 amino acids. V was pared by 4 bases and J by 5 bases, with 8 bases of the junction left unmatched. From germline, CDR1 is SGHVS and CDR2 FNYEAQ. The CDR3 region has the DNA TGTGCCAGCAGCTCGCCGGGACTAGTGCAAGATACGCAGTATTTT. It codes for CASSSPGLVQDTQYF.